This TCR beta chain derives from a study of Ad26.COV2.S vaccination and SARS-CoV-2 variants. About the research overall: Ad26.COV2.S, an intramuscular injection, was given once or twice 56 days apart.

Profiled with immunoSEQ multiplex PCR; TCRdb holds only in-frame clones, not every one. The table has approximately 500,000 clones, around 85% seen once. V lost 5 bases to trimming and J lost 3 bases; unmatched junction nucleotides: 4. Looked up from germline, CDR1 is SGHTA and CDR2 is FQGTGA. The CDR3 sequence is 15 residues long. Findings and caveats of the study: Measures of TCR breadth and depth may have fallen short of total T cell responses. Reports say spike-specific CD8+ and CD4+ T cell responses covered substantial breadth after vaccination.

As for this clone: Its antigen remains unknown.

The treatment denotes: roughly 18 received Ad26.COV2.S at low or high dose, single or two shots; roughly five received placebo; per-sample allocation not given. After the first vaccine or placebo injection, samples were drawn on day 63. Ad26 vector vaccine expressed Wuhan-strain SARS-CoV-2 spike. This sequence was found in a person between 18 and 60 years old who received the Ad26.COV2.S COVID-19 vaccine or a placebo. The chain couples TRBV7-3 to TRBJ2-2; 9 bases align to TRBD2. Sample: peripheral blood, taken in a trial of Ad26.COV2.S vaccine versus placebo. CDR3 sequence (DNA): TGTGCCAGCAGCCCGACTAGCGGCTACACCGGGGAGCTGTTTTTT. Its protein is CASSPTSGYTGELFF. The variable domain in full, with the rest retrieved from reference TRBV7-3 and TRBJ2-2, is GAGVSQTPSNKVTEKGKYVELRCDPISGHTALYWYRQSLGQGPEFLIYFQGTGAADDSGLPNDRFFAVRPEGSVSTLKIQRTERGDSAVYLCASSPTSGYTGELFFGEGSRLTVL.